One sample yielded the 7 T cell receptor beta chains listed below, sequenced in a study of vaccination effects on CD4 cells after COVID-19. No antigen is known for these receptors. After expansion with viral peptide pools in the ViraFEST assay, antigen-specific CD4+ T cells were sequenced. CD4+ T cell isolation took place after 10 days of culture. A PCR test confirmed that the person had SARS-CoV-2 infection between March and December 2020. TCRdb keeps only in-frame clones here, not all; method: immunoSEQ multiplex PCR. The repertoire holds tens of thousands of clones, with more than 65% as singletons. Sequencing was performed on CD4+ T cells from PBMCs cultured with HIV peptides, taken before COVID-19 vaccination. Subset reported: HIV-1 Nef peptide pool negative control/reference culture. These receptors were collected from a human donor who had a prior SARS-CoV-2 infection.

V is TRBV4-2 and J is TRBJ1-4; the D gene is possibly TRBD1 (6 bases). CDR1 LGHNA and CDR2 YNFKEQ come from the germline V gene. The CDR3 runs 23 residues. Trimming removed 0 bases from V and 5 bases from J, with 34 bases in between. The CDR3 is CASSQDPGTYGPQGPIKNEKLFF. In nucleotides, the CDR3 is TGTGCCAGCAGCCAAGATCCCGGGACCTACGGGCCTCAGGGGCCGATAAAAAATGAAAAACTGTTTTTT.

The CDR3 DNA is TGTGCCAGCAGTCCTCCCTTTATTGGAGATACGCAGTATTTT. Its protein is CASSPPFIGDTQYF. This chain joins TRBV28 and TRBJ2-3, with D uncertain. V was clipped by 5 bases and J by 5 bases, with 14 bases between them. The CDR3 contains 14 residues. In germline, CDR1 is MDHEN, CDR2 SYDVKM.

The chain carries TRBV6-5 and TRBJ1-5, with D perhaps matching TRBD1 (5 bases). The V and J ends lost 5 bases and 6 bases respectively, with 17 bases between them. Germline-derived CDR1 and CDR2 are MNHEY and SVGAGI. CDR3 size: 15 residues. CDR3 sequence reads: CASSRSGFMAQPQHF. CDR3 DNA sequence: TGTGCCAGCAGTAGATCAGGGTTCATGGCTCAGCCCCAGCATTTT.

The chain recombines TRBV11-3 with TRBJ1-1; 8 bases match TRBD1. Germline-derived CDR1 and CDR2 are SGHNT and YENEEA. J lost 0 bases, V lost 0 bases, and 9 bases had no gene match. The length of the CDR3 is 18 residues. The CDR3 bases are TGTGCCAGCAGCTTAGATGGGGTATGGGGACAGGTGAACACTGAAGCTTTCTTT. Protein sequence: CASSLDGVWGQVNTEAFF.

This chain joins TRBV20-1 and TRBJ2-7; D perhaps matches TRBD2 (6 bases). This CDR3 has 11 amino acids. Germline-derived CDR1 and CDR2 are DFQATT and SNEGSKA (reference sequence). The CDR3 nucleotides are TGCACCGCGGGAAAAACCTACGAGCAGTACTTC. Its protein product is CTAGKTYEQYF.

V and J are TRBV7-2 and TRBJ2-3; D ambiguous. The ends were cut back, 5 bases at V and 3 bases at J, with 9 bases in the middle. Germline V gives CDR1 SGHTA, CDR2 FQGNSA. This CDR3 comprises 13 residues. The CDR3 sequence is CASSQYRTDTQYF. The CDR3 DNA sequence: TGTGCCAGCAGCCAATACAGAACAGATACGCAGTATTTT.

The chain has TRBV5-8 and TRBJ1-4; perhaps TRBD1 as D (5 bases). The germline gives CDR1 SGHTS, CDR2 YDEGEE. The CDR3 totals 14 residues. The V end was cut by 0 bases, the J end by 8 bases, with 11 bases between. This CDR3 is CASSLGDLREKLFF. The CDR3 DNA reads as TGTGCCAGCAGCTTGGGGGACCTCAGGGAAAAACTGTTTTTT. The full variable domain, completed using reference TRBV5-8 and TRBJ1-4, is EAGVTQSPTHLIKTRGQQATLRCSPISGHTSVYWYQQALGLGLQFLLWYDEGEERNRGNFPPRFSGRQFPNYSSELNVNALELEDSALYLCASSLGDLREKLFFGSGTQLSVL.